This T cell receptor (beta chain) was sequenced in a study of cytomegalovirus exposure and HLA in healthy donors. 13 Jbeta primers and 60 Vbeta primers were used for the PCR. The protocol was immunoSEQ multiplex PCR, while the TCRdb copy is restricted to in-frame clones and leaves out a portion. The table records 95,000 to 150,000 clones, 65% to 80% of them present only once. This clone was counted only a few times. The CDR3 has 14 amino acids. Germline assignment: CDR1 GTSNPN and CDR2 SVGIG (reference sequence). V gave up 7 bases and J gave up 1 base; unmatched junction bases: 7. The sequence was obtained from a woman aged 35 to 49 in good health and CMV-seropositive. Sequencing was carried out using PBMCs. The chain combines TRBV30 with TRBJ2-1; 7 bases map to TRBD1. The CDR3 loop is CAFLRQGSYNEQFF. The CDR3 DNA reads as TGTGCCTTTTTAAGACAGGGTTCCTACAATGAGCAGTTCTTC. Combining the CDR3 with reference TRBV30 and TRBJ2-1 gives the whole variable domain SQTIHQWPATLVQPVGSPLSLECTVEGTSNPNLYWYRQAAGRGLQLLFYSVGIGQISSEVPQNLSASRPQDRQFILSSKKLLLSDSGFYLCAFLRQGSYNEQFFGPGTRLTVL.